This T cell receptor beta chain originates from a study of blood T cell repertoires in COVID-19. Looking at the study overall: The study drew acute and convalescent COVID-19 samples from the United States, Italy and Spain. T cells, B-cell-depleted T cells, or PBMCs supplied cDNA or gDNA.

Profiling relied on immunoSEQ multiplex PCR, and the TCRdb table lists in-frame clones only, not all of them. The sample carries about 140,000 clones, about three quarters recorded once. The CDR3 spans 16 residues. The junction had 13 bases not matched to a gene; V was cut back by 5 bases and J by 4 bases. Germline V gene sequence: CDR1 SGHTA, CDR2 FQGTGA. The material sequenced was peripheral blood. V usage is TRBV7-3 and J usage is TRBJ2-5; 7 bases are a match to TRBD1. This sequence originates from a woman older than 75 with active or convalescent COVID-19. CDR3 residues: CASSVTGTARSETQYF. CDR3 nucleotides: TGTGCCAGCAGCGTCACCGGGACAGCCAGGTCAGAGACCCAGTACTTC.